This T cell receptor (beta chain) was captured by sequencing in a study of blood T cell repertoires in COVID-19. Study-wide context: Nucleic acid was either cDNA or gDNA, and it came from T cells, B-cell-depleted T cells, or PBMCs.

Participant reports of clinical history set cohort assignment. Two consecutive negative NP/OP PCR tests, clearance, or resolved symptoms defined Cohort 3 recovery. The CDR3 is 14 amino acids. Germline lookup yields CDR1 DFQATT and CDR2 SNEGSKA (reference sequence). With 3 bases removed from V and 7 bases from J, the gap between germline ends came to 15 bases. Profiled with immunoSEQ multiplex PCR; TCRdb holds only in-frame clones, not every one. This table holds about 300,000 clones, more than 75% found once. The rearrangement joins TRBV20-1 to TRBJ1-4; D possibly corresponds to TRBD1 (6 bases). This sequence was found in a young man who had recovered from COVID-19. The sequencing input was PBMCs or T cells enriched from blood (not recorded which). Here the CDR3 DNA reads TGCAGTGCTAGTTGGGACACTACCGCTGAAAAACTGTTTTTT. Translated, it gives CSASWDTTAEKLFF.